This T cell receptor beta chain comes out of a study of T-cell reconstitution after alpha-beta-depleted transplantation in children. Regarding the study as a whole: A year post-transplant, T-cell counts and diversity derived mostly from newly produced T cells. Reported findings indicate that, about two months after transplant, alpha-beta T cells came from several hundred expanded clones, which were derived from non-depleted graft cells.

This clonotype was counted between two and nine times. Its antigen is not known. The V and J ends lost 2 bases and 9 bases, in that order; junction bases with no gene match: 5. Germline-derived CDR1 and CDR2 are SEHNR and FQNEAQ (reference sequence). The CDR3 consists of 14 residues. This sample's TCRbeta library carried unique molecular identifier barcodes. TCRdb itself ran the PCR reads through MiXCR, one entry per CDR3 protein. The sample lists hundreds of thousands of distinct CDR3 sequences, roughly 17% seen once, with roughly two fifths in the top ten. V gene TRBV7-9 combines with J gene TRBJ2-1, with TRBD1 matching over 9 bases. This TCR was recovered from a male patient between 2 and 10 years old who had a stem cell transplant for acute lymphoblastic leukemia, so the T cells may come from the graft donor. This specimen was PBMCs, mostly from graft donor cells, taken 360 days after TCRalphabeta/CD19-depleted stem cell transplant. CDR3 residues: CASSLRNRGLEQFF. The CDR3 DNA sequence: TGTGCCAGCAGCTTACGTAACAGGGGGCTTGAGCAGTTCTTC.